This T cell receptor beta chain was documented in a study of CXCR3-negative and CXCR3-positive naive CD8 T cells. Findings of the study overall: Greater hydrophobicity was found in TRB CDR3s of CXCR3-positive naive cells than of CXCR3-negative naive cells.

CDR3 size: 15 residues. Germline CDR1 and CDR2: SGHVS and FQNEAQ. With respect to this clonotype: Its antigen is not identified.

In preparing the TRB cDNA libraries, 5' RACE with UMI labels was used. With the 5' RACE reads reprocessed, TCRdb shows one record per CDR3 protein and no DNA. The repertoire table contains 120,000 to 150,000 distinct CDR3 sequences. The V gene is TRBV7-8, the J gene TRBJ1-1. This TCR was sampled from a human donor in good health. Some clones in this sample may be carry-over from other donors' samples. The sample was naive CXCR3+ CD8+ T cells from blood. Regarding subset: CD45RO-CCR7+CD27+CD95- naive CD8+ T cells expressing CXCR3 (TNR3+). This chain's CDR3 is CASSLEYGGSTEAFF.